Below, 17 T cell receptor beta chains from the same sample are listed, as sequenced in a study of CD8 T cells in Susac syndrome. After extraction with the RNeasy kit, roughly 0.45 to 1 ug of the RNA was reverse transcribed using random hexamers. TCRdb fed the immunoSEQ multiplex PCR reads into MiXCR, producing one record per CDR3 protein. The data contain about 180,000 distinct CDR3 sequences, approximately 95% of them singletons. Sequenced sample: CD4+ T cells from PBMCs. Source of these receptors: a human donor with multiple sclerosis.

The chain uses TRBV28 and TRBJ2-5; perhaps D is TRBD1 or TRBD2 (5 bases each). This CDR3 has 15 amino acids. Looked up from germline, CDR1 is MDHEN and CDR2 is SYDVKM. The germline V and J ends were trimmed by 3 bases and 5 bases, with 16 bases remaining between them. The CDR3 region is CASSFGTGPWETQYF. In nucleotides, the CDR3 is TGTGCCAGCAGTTTCGGGACGGGACCTTGGGAGACCCAGTACTTC.

The chain joins TRBV6-5 to TRBJ2-7; TRBD2 matches at 10 bases. This CDR3 has 14 amino acids. V lost 6 bases to trimming and J lost 6 bases; unmatched junction nucleotides: 8. Germline loops: CDR1 MNHEY, CDR2 SVGAGI. In DNA, the CDR3 is TGTGCCAGCAGGAAGCGGGAGGGCCTCGGCGAGCAGTACTTC. Protein: CASRKREGLGEQYF.

The V gene is TRBV12-3 or TRBV12-4, the J gene TRBJ1-5; D is perhaps TRBD1 (6 bases). V was clipped by 2 bases and J by 2 bases, with 13 bases between them. The CDR3 has 16 residues. The DNA for the CDR3 is TGTGCCAGCAGTTTATGGGGGGGGCTAGGCAATCAGCCCCAGCATTTT. Amino acids: CASSLWGGLGNQPQHF.

V and J are TRBV2 and TRBJ1-4; perhaps TRBD1 as D (6 bases). The germline V and J ends were trimmed by 7 bases and 4 bases, with 16 bases remaining between them. CDR3 length: 15 residues. Germline V gene sequence: CDR1 SNHLY, CDR2 FYNNEI. CDR3 region: CASTLRGQVNEKLFF. CDR3 nucleotides: TGTGCCAGCACCCTAAGGGGACAAGTTAATGAAAAACTGTTTTTT.

The chain couples TRBV20-1 to TRBJ2-1, with a possible D match to TRBD2 (6 bases). Germline V lookup: CDR1 DFQATT, CDR2 SNEGSKA (reference sequence). Trimming took 2 bases from V and 6 from J, leaving 20 bases between them. CDR3 size: 16 residues. The CDR3 nucleotides are TGCAGTGCTAGAAGGTTTGGAGTAGCGGCTCCCAATGAGCAGTTCTTC. It is translated as CSARRFGVAAPNEQFF.

Written as DNA, the CDR3 is TGTGCCAGCAGCCCCGAGGGGCTAGCGGGAGGAGGCGATACGCAGTATTTT. It encodes CASSPEGLAGGGDTQYF. The V gene is TRBV5-6, the J gene TRBJ2-3; TRBD2 aligns across 11 bases. CDR3 length equals 17 residues. Looked up from germline, CDR1 is SGHDT and CDR2 is YYEEEE. V was pared by 4 bases and J by 6 bases, with 13 bases of the junction left unmatched. Full variable domain (missing parts from reference TRBV5-6 and TRBJ2-3): DAGVTQSPTHLIKTRGQQVTLRCSPKSGHDTVSWYQQALGQGPQFIFQYYEEEERQRGNFPDRFSGHQFPNYSSELNVNALLLGDSALYLCASSPEGLAGGGDTQYFGPGTRLTVL.

V usage is TRBV20-1 and J usage is TRBJ2-3; 8 nucleotides agree with TRBD2. This CDR3 has 16 residues. The germline gives CDR1 DFQATT, CDR2 SNEGSKA (reference sequence). V dropped 3 bases and J dropped 5; count of bases not matched to a gene: 13. DNA of the CDR3: TGCAGTGCTAGGAGGGCCGGGACTAGTGGGGTAGATACGCAGTATTTT. This gives the protein CSARRAGTSGVDTQYF.

Worth noting for this clonotype: A junction end diverges from the germline sequence, so it may reflect a read error. The CDR3 protein is CASYGSYGQYF. The CDR3 region has the DNA TGTGCCAGCTATGGATCTTACGGGCAGTACTTC. The chain recombines TRBV6-5 with TRBJ2-7; D gene unclear. Per the germline V gene, CDR1 is MNHEY and CDR2 is SVGAGI. This CDR3 spans 11 amino acids.

This clonotype was seen once. This rearrangement joins TRBV28 to TRBJ2-5; D gene unclear. In germline, CDR1 is MDHEN, CDR2 SYDVKM. Trimming left V 6 bases short and J 4 bases short, with 12 bases between. The CDR3 contains 13 residues. The CDR3 nucleotides are TGTGCCAGCAGCCCCGGATCCGCAGAGACCCAGTACTTC. Amino acids: CASSPGSAETQYF.

The chain uses TRBV20-1 and TRBJ1-2, with TRBD1 matching 9 bases. Germline V gives CDR1 DFQATT, CDR2 SNEGSKA (reference sequence). The CDR3 length is 11 residues. V lost 6 bases to trimming and J lost 6 bases; unmatched junction nucleotides: 2. CDR3 in DNA: TGCAGTGCCCGGACAGGGGATGGCTACACCTTC. Its protein is CSARTGDGYTF.

This clonotype showed up just once. This sequence joins TRBV30 and TRBJ2-3, with 8 bases matching TRBD2. Trimming at V came to 1 base and at J to 3 bases, leaving 6 bases not matched to a gene. The CDR3 is 15 residues long. The germline V gene has CDR1 GTSNPN and CDR2 SVGIG (reference sequence). The DNA of the CDR3 is TGTGCCTGGAGTGCGCCGGGACTAGGGACAGATACGCAGTATTTT. It is translated as CAWSAPGLGTDTQYF.

The rearrangement links TRBV30 to TRBJ1-5; TRBD1 matches at 7 bases. With V trimmed by 2 bases and J by 4 bases, 8 bases remained unmatched. The germline V gene encodes CDR1 GTSNPN and CDR2 SVGIG (reference sequence). The CDR3 has 15 residues. CDR3 coding DNA: TGTGCCTGGAGTTCGACCGGGACAGCTAATCAGCCCCAGCATTTT. It yields the protein CAWSSTGTANQPQHF.

This clonotype was detected only a few times. The V call is TRBV5-1, the J call TRBJ2-1; no firm D call. Trimming cost V 0 bases and J 0 bases, with 4 bases left between them. This CDR3 comprises 14 residues. Germline values: CDR1 SGHRS, CDR2 YFSETQ. The CDR3: CASSLVGSYNEQFF. The DNA for the CDR3 is TGCGCCAGCAGCTTGGTCGGCTCCTACAATGAGCAGTTCTTC.

The chain employs TRBV6-6 and TRBJ1-5; no firm D call. The V and J ends lost 4 bases and 6 bases respectively, with 13 bases between them. The CDR3 totals 14 residues. Germline V gene sequence: CDR1 MNHNY, CDR2 SVGAGI (reference sequence). CDR3 region: CASSWLVSGQPQHF. The CDR3 nucleotides read TGTGCCAGCAGTTGGTTGGTCTCGGGTCAGCCCCAGCATTTT.

This sequence joins TRBV29-1 and TRBJ2-1; D remains ambiguous. CDR1 is SQVTM, CDR2 ANQGSEA, per germline. V lost 4 bases and J 2 bases, leaving 9 bases between the germline ends. This CDR3 is built from 13 residues. The CDR3 sequence: CSVGLTAYNEQFF. In nucleotides, the CDR3 is TGCAGCGTTGGTCTGACGGCCTACAATGAGCAGTTCTTC.

The chain uses TRBV30 and TRBJ1-5; the D is unclear. Per the germline V gene, CDR1 is GTSNPN and CDR2 is SVGIG (reference sequence). This CDR3 spans 14 amino acids. V lost 0 bases to trimming and J lost 4 bases, with 10 bases between them. CDR3 protein: CAWSVSGENQPQHF. The CDR3 DNA is TGTGCCTGGAGTGTATCCGGAGAAAATCAGCCCCAGCATTTT.

The rearrangement uses TRBV30 and TRBJ1-5; 7 positions match TRBD1. Germline trimming cut 5 bases from V and 5 bases from J; bases unmatched to any gene: 9. This CDR3 is 14 amino acids long. CDR1 is GTSNPN and CDR2 is SVGIG in the germline V gene (reference sequence). The CDR3 loop reads CAWGQEFVDQPQHF. The CDR3 DNA reads as TGTGCCTGGGGACAGGAATTCGTCGATCAGCCCCAGCATTTT.